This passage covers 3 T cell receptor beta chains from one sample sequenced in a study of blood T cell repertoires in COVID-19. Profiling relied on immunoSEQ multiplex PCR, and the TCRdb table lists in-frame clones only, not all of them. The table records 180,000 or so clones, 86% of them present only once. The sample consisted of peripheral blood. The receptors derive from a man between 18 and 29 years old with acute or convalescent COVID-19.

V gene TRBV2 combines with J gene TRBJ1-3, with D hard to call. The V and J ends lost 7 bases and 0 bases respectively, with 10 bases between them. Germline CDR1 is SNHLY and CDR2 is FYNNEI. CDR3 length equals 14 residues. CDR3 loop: CASTEFRSGNTIYF. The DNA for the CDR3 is TGTGCCAGCACTGAGTTCCGCTCTGGAAACACCATATATTTT.

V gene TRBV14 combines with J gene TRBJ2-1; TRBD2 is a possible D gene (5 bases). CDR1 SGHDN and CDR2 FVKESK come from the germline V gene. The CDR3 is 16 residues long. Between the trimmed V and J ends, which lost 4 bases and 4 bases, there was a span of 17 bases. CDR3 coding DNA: TGTGCCAGCAGCCTCCACCGGAGCGGAGAGTACAATGAGCAGTTCTTC. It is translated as CASSLHRSGEYNEQFF. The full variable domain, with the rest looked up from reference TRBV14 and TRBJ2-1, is EAGVTQFPSHSVIEKGQTVTLRCDPISGHDNLYWYRRVMGKEIKFLLHFVKESKQDESGMPNNRFLAERTGGTYSTLKVQPAELEDSGVYFCASSLHRSGEYNEQFFGPGTRLTVL.

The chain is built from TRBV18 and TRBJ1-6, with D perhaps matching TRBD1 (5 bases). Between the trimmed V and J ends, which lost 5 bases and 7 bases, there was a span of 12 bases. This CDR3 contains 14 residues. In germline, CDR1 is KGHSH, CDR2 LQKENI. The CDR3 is CASSGWGDNSPLHF. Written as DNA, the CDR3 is TGTGCCAGCTCAGGGTGGGGGGACAATTCACCCCTCCACTTT. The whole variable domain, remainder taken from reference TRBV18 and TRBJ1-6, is NAGVMQNPRHLVRRRGQEARLRCSPMKGHSHVYWYRQLPEEGLKFMVYLQKENIIDESGMPKERFSAEFPKEGPSILRIQQVVRGDSAAYFCASSGWGDNSPLHFGNGTRLTVT.